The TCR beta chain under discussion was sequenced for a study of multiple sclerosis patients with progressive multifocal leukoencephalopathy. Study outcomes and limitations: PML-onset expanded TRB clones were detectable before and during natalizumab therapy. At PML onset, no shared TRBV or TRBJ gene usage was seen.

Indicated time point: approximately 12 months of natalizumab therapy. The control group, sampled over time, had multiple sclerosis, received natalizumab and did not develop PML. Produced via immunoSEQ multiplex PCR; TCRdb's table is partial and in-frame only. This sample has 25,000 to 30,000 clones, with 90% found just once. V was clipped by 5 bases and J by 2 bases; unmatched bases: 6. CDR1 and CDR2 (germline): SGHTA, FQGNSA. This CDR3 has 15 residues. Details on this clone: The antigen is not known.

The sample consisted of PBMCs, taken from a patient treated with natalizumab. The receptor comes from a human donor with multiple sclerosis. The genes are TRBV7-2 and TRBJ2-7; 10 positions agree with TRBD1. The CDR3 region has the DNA TGTGCCAGCAGCCCTACCGGGACAGGGGCCTACGAGCAGTACTTC. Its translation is CASSPTGTGAYEQYF.